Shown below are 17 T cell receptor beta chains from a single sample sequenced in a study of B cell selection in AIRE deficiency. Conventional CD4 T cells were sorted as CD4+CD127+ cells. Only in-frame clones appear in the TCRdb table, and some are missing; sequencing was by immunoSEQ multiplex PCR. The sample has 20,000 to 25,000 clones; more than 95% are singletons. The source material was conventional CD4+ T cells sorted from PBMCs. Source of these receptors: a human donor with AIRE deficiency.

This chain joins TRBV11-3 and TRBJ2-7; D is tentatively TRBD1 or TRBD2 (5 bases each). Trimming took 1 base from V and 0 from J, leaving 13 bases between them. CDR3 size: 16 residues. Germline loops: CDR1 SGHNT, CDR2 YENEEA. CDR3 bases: TGTGCCAGCAGCTTAGTTGGGACGGTAAACTCCTACGAGCAGTACTTC. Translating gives CASSLVGTVNSYEQYF. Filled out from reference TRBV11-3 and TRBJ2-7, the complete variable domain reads EAGVVQSPRYKIIEKKQPVAFWCNPISGHNTLYWYLQNLGQGPELLIRYENEEAVDDSQLPKDRFSAERLKGVDSTLKIQPAELGDSAVYLCASSLVGTVNSYEQYFGPGTRLTVT.

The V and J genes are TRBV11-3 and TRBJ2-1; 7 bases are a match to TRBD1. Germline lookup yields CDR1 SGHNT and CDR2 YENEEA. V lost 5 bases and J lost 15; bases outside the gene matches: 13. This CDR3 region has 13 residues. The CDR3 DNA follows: TGTGCCAGCAGCAAAAGTACAGGGGCGCTGTGGTTCTTC. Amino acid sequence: CASSKSTGALWFF.

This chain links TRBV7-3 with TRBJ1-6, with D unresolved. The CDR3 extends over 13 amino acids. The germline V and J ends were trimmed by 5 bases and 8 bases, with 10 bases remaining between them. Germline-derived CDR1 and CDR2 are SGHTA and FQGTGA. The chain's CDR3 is CASSSQMDSPLHF. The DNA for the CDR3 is TGTGCCAGCAGCAGCCAGATGGATTCACCCCTCCACTTT. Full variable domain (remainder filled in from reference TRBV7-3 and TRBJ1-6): GAGVSQTPSNKVTEKGKYVELRCDPISGHTALYWYRQSLGQGPEFLIYFQGTGAADDSGLPNDRFFAVRPEGSVSTLKIQRTERGDSAVYLCASSSQMDSPLHFGNGTRLTVT.

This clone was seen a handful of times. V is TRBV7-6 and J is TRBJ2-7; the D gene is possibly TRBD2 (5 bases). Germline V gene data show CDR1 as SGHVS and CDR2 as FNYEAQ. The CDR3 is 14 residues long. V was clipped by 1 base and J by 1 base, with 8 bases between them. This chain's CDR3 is CASSLVGSSYEQYF. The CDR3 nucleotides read TGTGCCAGCAGCTTAGTTGGGAGTTCCTACGAGCAGTACTTC.

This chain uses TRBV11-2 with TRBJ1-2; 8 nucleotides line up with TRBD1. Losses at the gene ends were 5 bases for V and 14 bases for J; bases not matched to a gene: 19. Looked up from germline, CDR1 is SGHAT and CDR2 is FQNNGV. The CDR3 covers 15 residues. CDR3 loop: CASSTGTGGLGARTF. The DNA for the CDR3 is TGTGCCAGCAGCACGGGGACAGGAGGCCTAGGGGCTAGGACCTTC.

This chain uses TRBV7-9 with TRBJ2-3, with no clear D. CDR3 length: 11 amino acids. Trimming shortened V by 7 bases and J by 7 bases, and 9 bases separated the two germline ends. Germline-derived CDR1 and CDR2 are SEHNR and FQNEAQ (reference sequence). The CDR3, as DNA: TGTGCCAGCACCGCGAGGAATACGCAGTATTTT. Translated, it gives CASTARNTQYF.

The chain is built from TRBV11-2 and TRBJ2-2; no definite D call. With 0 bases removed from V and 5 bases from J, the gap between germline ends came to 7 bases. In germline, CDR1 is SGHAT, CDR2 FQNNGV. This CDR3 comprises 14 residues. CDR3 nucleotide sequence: TGTGCCAGCAGCTTAGACCAATGGACCGGGGAGCTGTTTTTT. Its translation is CASSLDQWTGELFF.

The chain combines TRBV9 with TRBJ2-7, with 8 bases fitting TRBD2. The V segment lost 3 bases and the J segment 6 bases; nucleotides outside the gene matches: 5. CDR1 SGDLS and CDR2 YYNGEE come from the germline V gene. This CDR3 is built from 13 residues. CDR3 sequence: CASSEGLVGEQYF. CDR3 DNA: TGTGCCAGCAGCGAGGGACTAGTCGGCGAGCAGTACTTC.

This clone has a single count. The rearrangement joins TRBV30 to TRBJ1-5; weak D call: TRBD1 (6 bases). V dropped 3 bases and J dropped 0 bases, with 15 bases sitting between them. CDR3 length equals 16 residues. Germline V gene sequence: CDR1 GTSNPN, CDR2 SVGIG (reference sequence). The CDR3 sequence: CAWSPSDRYSNQPQHF. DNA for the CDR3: TGTGCCTGGAGCCCCTCTGACAGGTATAGCAATCAGCCCCAGCATTTT.

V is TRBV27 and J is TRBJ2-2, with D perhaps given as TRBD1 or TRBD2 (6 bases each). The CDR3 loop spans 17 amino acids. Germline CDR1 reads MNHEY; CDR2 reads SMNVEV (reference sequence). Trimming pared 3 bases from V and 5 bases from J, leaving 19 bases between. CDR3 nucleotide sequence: TGTGCCAGCAGTTTCCACTTCTCACTAGGGGGGACCGGGGAGCTGTTTTTT. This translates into CASSFHFSLGGTGELFF.

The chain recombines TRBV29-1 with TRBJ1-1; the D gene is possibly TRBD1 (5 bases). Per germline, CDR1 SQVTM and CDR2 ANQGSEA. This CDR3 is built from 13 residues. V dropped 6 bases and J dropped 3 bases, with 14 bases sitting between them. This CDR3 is CSVYTGWDTEAFF. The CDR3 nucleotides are TGCAGCGTATATACAGGTTGGGACACTGAAGCTTTCTTT.

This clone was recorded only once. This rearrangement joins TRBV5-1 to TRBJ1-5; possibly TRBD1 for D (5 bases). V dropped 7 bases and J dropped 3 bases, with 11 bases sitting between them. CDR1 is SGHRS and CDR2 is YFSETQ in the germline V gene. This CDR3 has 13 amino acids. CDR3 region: CASPRQSNQPQHF. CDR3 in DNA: TGCGCCAGCCCCAGACAGTCCAATCAGCCCCAGCATTTT.

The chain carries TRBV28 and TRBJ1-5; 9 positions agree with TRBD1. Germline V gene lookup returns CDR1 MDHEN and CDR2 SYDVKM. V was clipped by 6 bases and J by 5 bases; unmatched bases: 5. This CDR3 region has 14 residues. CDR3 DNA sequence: TGTGCCAGCAGCACGGACAGGGGTTATCAGCCCCAGCATTTT. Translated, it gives CASSTDRGYQPQHF. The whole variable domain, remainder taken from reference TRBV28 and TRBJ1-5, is DVKVTQSSRYLVKRTGEKVFLECVQDMDHENMFWYRQDPGLGLRLIYFSYDVKMKEKGDIPEGYSVSREKKERFSLILESASTNQTSMYLCASSTDRGYQPQHFGDGTRLSIL.

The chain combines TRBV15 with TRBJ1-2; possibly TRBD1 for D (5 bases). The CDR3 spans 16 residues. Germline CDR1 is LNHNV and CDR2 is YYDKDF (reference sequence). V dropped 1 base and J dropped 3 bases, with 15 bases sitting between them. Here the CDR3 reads CATSRGRVLEHYGYTF. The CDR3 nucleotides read TGTGCCACCAGCAGAGGCAGGGTCCTAGAGCACTATGGCTACACCTTC.

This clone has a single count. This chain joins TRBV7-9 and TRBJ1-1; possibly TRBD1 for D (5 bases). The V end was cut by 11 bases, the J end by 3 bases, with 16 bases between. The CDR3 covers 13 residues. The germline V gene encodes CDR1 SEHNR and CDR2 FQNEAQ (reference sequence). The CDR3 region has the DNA TGTGCCCTTCCGGGGGGGAGGGACACTGAAGCTTTCTTT. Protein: CALPGGRDTEAFF.

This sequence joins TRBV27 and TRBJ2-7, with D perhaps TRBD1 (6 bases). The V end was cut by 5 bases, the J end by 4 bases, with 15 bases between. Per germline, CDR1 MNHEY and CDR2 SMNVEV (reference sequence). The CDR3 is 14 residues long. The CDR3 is CASSVGQGRYEQYF. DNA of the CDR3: TGTGCCAGCAGTGTCGGGCAGGGGAGATACGAGCAGTACTTC.

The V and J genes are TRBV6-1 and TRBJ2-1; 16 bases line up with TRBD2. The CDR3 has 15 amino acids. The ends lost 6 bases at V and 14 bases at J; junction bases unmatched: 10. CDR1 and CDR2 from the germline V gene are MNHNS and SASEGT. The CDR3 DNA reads TGTGCCAGCAGCGCCGGGACTAGCGGGGGGGCTTATAAGTTCTTC. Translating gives CASSAGTSGGAYKFF.